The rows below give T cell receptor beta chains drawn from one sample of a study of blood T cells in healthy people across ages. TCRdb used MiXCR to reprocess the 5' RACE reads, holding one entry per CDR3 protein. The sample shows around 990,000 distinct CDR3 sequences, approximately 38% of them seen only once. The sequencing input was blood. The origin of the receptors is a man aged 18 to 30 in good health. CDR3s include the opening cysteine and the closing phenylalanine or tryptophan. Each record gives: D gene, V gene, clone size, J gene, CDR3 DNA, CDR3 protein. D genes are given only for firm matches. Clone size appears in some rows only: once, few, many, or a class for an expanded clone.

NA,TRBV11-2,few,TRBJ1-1,TGTGCCAGCAGGGACAACAAGAACACTGAAGCTTTCTTT,CASRDNKNTEAFF
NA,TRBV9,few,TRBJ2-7,TGTGCCAGCAGCGCCCTGGGGACGGACTCCTACGAGCAGTACTTC,CASSALGTDSYEQYF
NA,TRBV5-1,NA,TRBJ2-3,TGCGCCAGCAGCTTGGCCGTACGGCAGGGGATCACAGACACGCAGTATTTT,CASSLAVRQGITDTQYF
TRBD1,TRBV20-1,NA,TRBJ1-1,TGCAGTGCTAGCCTAGGGGGCAGTGGAGCTTTCTTT,CSASLGGSGAFF
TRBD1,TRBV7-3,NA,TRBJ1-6,TGTGCCAGCAGCCGCCAGGGGGCTCGAAATTCACCCCTCCACTTT,CASSRQGARNSPLHF
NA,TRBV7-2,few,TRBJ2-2,TGTGCCAGCCATGGGGGAGGCACATCAATCACCGGGGAGCTGTTTTTT,CASHGGGTSITGELFF
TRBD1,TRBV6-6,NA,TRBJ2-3,TGTGCCAGCAGTTACCCCAGGGACAGGGGCACAGATACGCAGTATTTT,CASSYPRDRGTDTQYF
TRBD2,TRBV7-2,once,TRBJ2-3,TGTGCCAGTGGTCTGGGGACTAGCCCAGATACGCAGTATTTT,CASGLGTSPDTQYF
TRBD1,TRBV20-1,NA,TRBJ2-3,TGCAGTGCCTTCAAGGGACAGGGAACAGATACGCAGTATTTT,CSAFKGQGTDTQYF
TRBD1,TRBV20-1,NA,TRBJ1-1,TGCAGTGCTAGACAGGGACAGGGGAAAGGGTACACTGAAGCTTTCTTT,CSARQGQGKGYTEAFF
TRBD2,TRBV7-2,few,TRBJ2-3,TGTGCCAGCAGCTTAGAAAGGACTAGCGGGGGGGAAAACACAGATACGCAGTATTTT,CASSLERTSGGENTDTQYF
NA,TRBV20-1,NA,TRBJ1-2,TGCAGTGCTAGTGCGTCGGTTAACTATGGCTACACCTTC,CSASASVNYGYTF
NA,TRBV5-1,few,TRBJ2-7,TGCGCCAGCAGCGTCACAGAGCGGTACTACGAGCAGTACTTC,CASSVTERYYEQYF
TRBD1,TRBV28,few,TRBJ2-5,TGTGCCAGCAGTTTTATCCCGGGACAGGGAGAAGAGACCCAGTACTTC,CASSFIPGQGEETQYF
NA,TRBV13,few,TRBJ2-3,TGTGCCAGCAGCGCTAGCGACACAGATACGCAGTATTTT,CASSASDTDTQYF
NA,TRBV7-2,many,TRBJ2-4,TGTGCCAGCAGCCCGGACAGAAACAAAAACATTCAGTACTTC,CASSPDRNKNIQYF
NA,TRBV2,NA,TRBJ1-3,TGTGCCAGCAGTGACTCCGGGACTCCAGGAAACACCATATATTTT,CASSDSGTPGNTIYF
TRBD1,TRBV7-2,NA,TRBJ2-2,TGTGCCAGCAGCTTAGACAGGGGGATGGGCGGGGAGCTGTTTTTT,CASSLDRGMGGELFF
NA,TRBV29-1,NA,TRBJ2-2,TGCAGCGGGAGGGGTCCCGGGGAGCTGTTTTTT,CSGRGPGELFF
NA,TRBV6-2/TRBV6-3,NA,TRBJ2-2,TGTGCCAGCAGACAACCTAGCTGGAAGCTGTTTTTT,CASRQPSWKLFF
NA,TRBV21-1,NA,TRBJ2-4,TGTGCACCGTGGGGGGGTATCAACATTCAGTACTTC,CAPWGGINIQYF
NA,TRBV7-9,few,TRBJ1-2,TGTGCCAGCAGCTTAGTGGTCGCGGGATTCTATGGCTACACCTTC,CASSLVVAGFYGYTF
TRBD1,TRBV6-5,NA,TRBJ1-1,TGTGCCAGCAGTCTTGGGACAGGGGGCAGAACTGAAGCTTTCTTT,CASSLGTGGRTEAFF
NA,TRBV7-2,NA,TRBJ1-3,TGTGCCAGCAGCTCGAGATCCAGGGCCGGAAACACCATATATTTT,CASSSRSRAGNTIYF
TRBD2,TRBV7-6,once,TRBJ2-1,TGTGCCAGCAGCTTAGTACCGACTAGCGGGGTCAACAATGAGCAGTTCTTC,CASSLVPTSGVNNEQFF
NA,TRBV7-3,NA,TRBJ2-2,TGTGCCAGCAGCTTAGGTGGGGGGTCCGGATCCGGGGAGCTGTTTTTT,CASSLGGGSGSGELFF
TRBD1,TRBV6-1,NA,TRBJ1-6,TGTGCCAGCAGTGTCGGCGGACAGGGGAAATATTCACCCCTCCACTTT,CASSVGGQGKYSPLHF
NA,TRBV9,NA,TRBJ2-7,TGTGCCAGCAGCCCTCGACAGGAAACCTACGAGCAGTACTTC,CASSPRQETYEQYF
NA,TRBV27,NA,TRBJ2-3,TGTGCCAGCAGTTCACACAATTTTGGCACAGATACGCAGTATTTT,CASSSHNFGTDTQYF
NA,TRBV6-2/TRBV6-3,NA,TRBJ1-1,TGTGCCAGCAGACAGGGAAGGAACACTGAAGCTTTCTTT,CASRQGRNTEAFF
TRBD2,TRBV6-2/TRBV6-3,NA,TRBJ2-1,TGTGCCAGCAGTTACTCGGAGTCGTCAAGCGGGGGGATCAATTACAATGAGCAGTTCTTC,CASSYSESSSGGINYNEQFF
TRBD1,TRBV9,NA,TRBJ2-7,TGTACCAGCAGCCAACGGGACAGGGCGTACGAGCAGTACTTC,CTSSQRDRAYEQYF
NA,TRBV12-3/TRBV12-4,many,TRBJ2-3,TGTGCCAGCAGACTCCGTAGCGGTGCTAGCACAGATACGCAGTATTTT,CASRLRSGASTDTQYF
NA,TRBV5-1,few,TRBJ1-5,TGCGCCAGCAGCTTAGTCGGAGGGTCCACTCAGCCCCAGCATTTT,CASSLVGGSTQPQHF
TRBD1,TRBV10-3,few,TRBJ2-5,TGTGCCACGTACGGGACAGGTGTTGGGGAGACCCAGTACTTC,CATYGTGVGETQYF
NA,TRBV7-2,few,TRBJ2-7,TGTGCCAGCAGCACTCAAGGGGACTACGAGCAGTACTTC,CASSTQGDYEQYF
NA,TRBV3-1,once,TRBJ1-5,TGTGCCAGCAGCCCAACCTACAGGGACAATCAGCCCCAGCATTTT,CASSPTYRDNQPQHF
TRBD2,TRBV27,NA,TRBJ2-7,TGTGCCAGCATTAGCGGGGGACCAAGTTACAATGAGCAGTACTTC,CASISGGPSYNEQYF
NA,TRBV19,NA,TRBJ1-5,TGTGCCAGTAGTACCGTTATGCGCAGGAGGCATCAGCCCCAGCATTTT,CASSTVMRRRHQPQHF
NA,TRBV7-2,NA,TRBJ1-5,TGTGCCAGCAGCTTAGCGGACAGATTTGAGCCCCAGCATTTT,CASSLADRFEPQHF
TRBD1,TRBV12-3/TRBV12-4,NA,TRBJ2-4,TGTGCCAGCAGCTTGAGGATCGACAGGGAAATTGAGCAGTACTTC,CASSLRIDREIEQYF
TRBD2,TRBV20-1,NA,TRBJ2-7,TGCAGTGCTCTCCTAGCGGGGAGCTCCTACAATGAGCAGTACTTC,CSALLAGSSYNEQYF
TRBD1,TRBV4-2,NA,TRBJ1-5,TGTGCCAGCAGCCAAGAAGCGACAGGGGGAAATCAGCCCCAGCATTTT,CASSQEATGGNQPQHF
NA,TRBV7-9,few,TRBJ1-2,TGTGCCAGCCAGGTTACGGGGGACGACTATGGCTACACCTTC,CASQVTGDDYGYTF
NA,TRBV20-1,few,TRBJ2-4,TGCAGTGCAACGGACGGGGGTGGACTAGCCAAAAACATTCAGTACTTC,CSATDGGGLAKNIQYF
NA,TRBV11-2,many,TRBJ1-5,TGTGCCAGCAGCTTAGATTGGCCAGGGAGCAATCAGCCCCAGCATTTT,CASSLDWPGSNQPQHF
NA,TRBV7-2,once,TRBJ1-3,TGTGCCAGCAGCGTCCTCCGGACAGCTGGAAACACCATATATTTT,CASSVLRTAGNTIYF
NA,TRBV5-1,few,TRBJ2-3,TGCGCCAGCAGCTTGGCCGGGTTCGCAGCCCATACGCAGTATTTT,CASSLAGFAAHTQYF
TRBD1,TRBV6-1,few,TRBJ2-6,TGTGCCAGCAGTCCGGGGACAGATCTAGACGGAGGGGCCAACGTCCTGACTTTC,CASSPGTDLDGGANVLTF
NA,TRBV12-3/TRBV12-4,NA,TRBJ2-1,TGTGCCAGCAGAGACGACAGGGGACTACACAATGAGCAGTTCTTC,CASRDDRGLHNEQFF
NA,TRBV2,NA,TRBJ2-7,TGTGCCAGCAGGCCCGACGGGGGCTCCTACGAGCAGTACTTC,CASRPDGGSYEQYF
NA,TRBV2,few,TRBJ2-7,TGTGCCAGCAGTGAGTCCCCGGACAAAGCCTACGAGCAGTACTTC,CASSESPDKAYEQYF
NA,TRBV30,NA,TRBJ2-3,TGTGCCTGGAGTGTACGAGTTTTGGCAGATACGCAGTATTTT,CAWSVRVLADTQYF
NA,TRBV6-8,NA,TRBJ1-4,TGTGCCAGCAGTTACTCCTGTCCTGAAAAACTGTTTTTT,CASSYSCPEKLFF
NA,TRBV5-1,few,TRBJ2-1,TGCGCCAGCAGCTTGCAGGGGTCGGGTGAGCAGTTCTTC,CASSLQGSGEQFF